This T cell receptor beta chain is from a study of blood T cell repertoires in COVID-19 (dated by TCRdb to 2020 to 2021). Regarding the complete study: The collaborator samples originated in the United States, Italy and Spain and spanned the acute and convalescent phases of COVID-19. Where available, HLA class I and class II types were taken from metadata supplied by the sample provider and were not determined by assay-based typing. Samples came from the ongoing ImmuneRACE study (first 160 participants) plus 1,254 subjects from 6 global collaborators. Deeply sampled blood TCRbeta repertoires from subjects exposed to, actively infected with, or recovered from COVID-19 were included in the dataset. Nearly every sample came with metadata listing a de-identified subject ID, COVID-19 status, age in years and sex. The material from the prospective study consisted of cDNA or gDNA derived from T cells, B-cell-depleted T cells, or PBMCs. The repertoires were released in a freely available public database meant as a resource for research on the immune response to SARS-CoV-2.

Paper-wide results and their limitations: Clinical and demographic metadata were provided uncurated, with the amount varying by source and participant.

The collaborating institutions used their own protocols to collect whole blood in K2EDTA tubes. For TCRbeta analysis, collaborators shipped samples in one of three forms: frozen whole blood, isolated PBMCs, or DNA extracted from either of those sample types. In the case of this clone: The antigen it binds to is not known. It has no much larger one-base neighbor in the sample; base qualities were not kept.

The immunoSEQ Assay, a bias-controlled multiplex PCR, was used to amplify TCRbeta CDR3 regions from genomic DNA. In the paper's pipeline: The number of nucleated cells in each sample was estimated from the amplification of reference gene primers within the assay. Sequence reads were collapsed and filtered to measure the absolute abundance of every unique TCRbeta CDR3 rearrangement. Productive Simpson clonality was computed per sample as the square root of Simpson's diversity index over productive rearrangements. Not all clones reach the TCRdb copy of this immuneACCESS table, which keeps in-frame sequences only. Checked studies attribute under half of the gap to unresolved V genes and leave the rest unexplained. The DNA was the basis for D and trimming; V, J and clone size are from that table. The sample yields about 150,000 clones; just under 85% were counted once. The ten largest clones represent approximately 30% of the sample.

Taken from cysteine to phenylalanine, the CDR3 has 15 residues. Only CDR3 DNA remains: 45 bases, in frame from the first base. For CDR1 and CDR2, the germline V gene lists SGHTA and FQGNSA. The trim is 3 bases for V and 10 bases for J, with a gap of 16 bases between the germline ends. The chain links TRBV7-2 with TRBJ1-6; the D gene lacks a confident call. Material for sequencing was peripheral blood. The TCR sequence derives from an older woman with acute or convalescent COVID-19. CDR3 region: CASSFRFGGESPLHF. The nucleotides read TGTGCCAGCAGCTTTAGATTCGGAGGAGAGTCACCCCTCCACTTT. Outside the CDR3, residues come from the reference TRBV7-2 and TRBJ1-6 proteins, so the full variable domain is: GAGVSQSPSNKVTEKGKDVELRCDPISGHTALYWYRQSLGQGLEFLIYFQGNSAPDKSGLPSDRFSAERTGGSVSTLTIQRTQQEDSAVYLCASSFRFGGESPLHFGNGTRLTVT.